This TCR beta chain was sequenced during a study of blood T cell repertoires in COVID-19. Study-level background: From the United States, Italy and Spain came samples of acute and convalescent COVID-19. Sample material is recorded as cDNA or gDNA derived from T cells, B-cell-depleted T cells, or PBMCs.

Source study methods: Estimates of nucleated cell counts were drawn from the amplification of reference gene primers. TCRdb's table, derived via immunoSEQ multiplex PCR, lists solely in-frame clones and lacks some. V, J and clone size are taken as reported in that table, and D and trimming were inferred from the DNA itself. The sample lists about 84,000 clones, about 83% occurring once. The CDR3 sequence is 17 residues long. This clone has only one observation. Sequencing was carried out using peripheral blood. The chain recombines TRBV21-1 with TRBJ2-1; the table's D call, TRBD2, was not checked against the DNA. TRBV21-1 is assigned pseudogene status. This clonotype was obtained from a woman older than 75 with acute or convalescent COVID-19. CDR3: CASSKESTSGPPNEQFF. The CDR3 DNA reads TGTGCCAGCAGCAAAGAAAGCACTAGCGGGCCCCCCAATGAGCAGTTCTTC.